What follows are 14 T cell receptor beta chains derived from one specimen sequenced in a study of T cell changes during pregnancy in multiple sclerosis. Assay used: immunoSEQ multiplex PCR; TCRdb lists only in-frame clones, some missing. Here the sample spans 30,000 to 50,000 clones, just over 90% being singletons. This material consisted of CD4+ T cells from peripheral blood mononuclear cells, taken in the first trimester of pregnancy. The receptors were gathered from a female donor in good health, enrolled as a control in a pregnancy study.

This clone was observed once. The chain links TRBV4-1 to TRBJ2-5; 11 nucleotides agree with TRBD2. The germline CDR1 and CDR2 sequences are MGHRA and YSYEKL. V trimming: 6 bases; J trimming: 2 bases; junction bases outside the gene matches: 2. The CDR3 runs to 14 residues. The CDR3 is CASRPSGGQETQYF. CDR3 coding DNA: TGCGCCAGCAGGCCTAGCGGGGGGCAAGAGACCCAGTACTTC.

The gene calls are TRBV7-2 and TRBJ2-5; D possibly corresponds to TRBD1 (5 bases). V was cut by 6 bases and J by 1 base, with 9 bases left in between. CDR3 length equals 13 residues. Germline V gene lookup returns CDR1 SGHTA and CDR2 FQGNSA. The CDR3 DNA reads TGTGCCAGCAGAAGGGGTATCCAAGAGACCCAGTACTTC. It translates to CASRRGIQETQYF.

V usage is TRBV19 and J usage is TRBJ1-2; D is perhaps TRBD1 (6 bases). The CDR3 is 15 residues long. V lost 1 base and J lost 2, with 11 bases in between. Germline CDR1 LNHDA, CDR2 SQIVND (reference sequence). CDR3 sequence: CASSIALGQNYGYTF. The CDR3 region has the DNA TGTGCCAGTAGTATAGCTCTTGGACAGAACTATGGCTACACCTTC.

CDR3 sequence reads: CASSRDRRDYEQYF. DNA for the CDR3: TGTGCCAGCTCTCGGGACAGGCGGGATTACGAGCAGTACTTC. The chain links TRBV6-5 to TRBJ2-7, with 8 bases aligning to TRBD1. In germline, CDR1 is MNHEY, CDR2 SVGAGI. V was clipped by 8 bases and J by 4 bases; unmatched bases: 10. This CDR3 is built from 14 residues.

The V call is TRBV29-1, the J call TRBJ2-3, with D unresolved. The CDR3 is 13 amino acids. V was cut by 7 bases and J by 0 bases, with 11 bases left in between. The germline V gene has CDR1 SQVTM and CDR2 ANQGSEA. CDR3: CSAGADSTDTQYF. The CDR3 nucleotides read TGCAGCGCCGGCGCGGATAGCACAGATACGCAGTATTTT.

This chain uses TRBV19 with TRBJ2-2; a weak D match, TRBD2 (6 bases). Germline CDR1 LNHDA, CDR2 SQIVND (reference sequence). The CDR3 spans 13 residues. Trimming took 9 bases from V and 1 from J, leaving 9 bases between them. This CDR3 is CARSGVNTGELFF. The DNA of the CDR3 is TGTGCCAGATCGGGGGTGAACACCGGGGAGCTGTTTTTT.

V and J are TRBV19 and TRBJ2-3, with D unclear. The CDR3 covers 10 residues. The germline CDR1 and CDR2 sequences are LNHDA and SQIVND (reference sequence). V lost 7 bases and J 4 bases, leaving 3 bases between the germline ends. CDR3 nucleotides: TGTGCCAGTAAGCCAGATACGCAGTATTTT. Residues: CASKPDTQYF.

This chain links TRBV5-8 with TRBJ2-3; D possibly corresponds to TRBD1 (5 bases). V lost 1 base to trimming and J lost 0 bases, with 15 bases between them. The CDR3 totals 17 residues. CDR1 SGHTS and CDR2 YDEGEE come from the germline V gene. The CDR3 loop reads CASSLRGSTSSTDTQYF. Here the CDR3 DNA reads TGTGCCAGCAGCTTGAGGGGCTCGACATCTAGCACAGATACGCAGTATTTT.

The rearrangement links TRBV5-1 to TRBJ1-3; D is perhaps TRBD1 (5 bases). Per the germline V gene, CDR1 is SGHRS and CDR2 is YFSETQ. The CDR3 spans 16 residues. Deletions cut 0 bases from V and 0 bases from J, with 10 bases between. The CDR3 coding sequence is TGCGCCAGCAGCTTGGAGGGACTGATCTCTGGAAACACCATATATTTT. Its protein product is CASSLEGLISGNTIYF.

The sample holds one count of this clone. This chain uses TRBV28 with TRBJ1-5; D is undetermined. Looked up from germline, CDR1 is MDHEN and CDR2 is SYDVKM. The CDR3 is 11 amino acids. Trimming took 5 bases from V and 4 from J, leaving 3 bases between them. The CDR3 sequence: CASSHNQPQHF. For the CDR3, the DNA is TGTGCCAGCAGTCATAATCAGCCCCAGCATTTT.

The gene calls are TRBV5-1 and TRBJ2-5; TRBD2 aligns across 9 bases. CDR1 and CDR2 (germline): SGHRS, YFSETQ. Trimming at V came to 7 bases and at J to 1 base, leaving 8 bases not matched to a gene. This CDR3 contains 15 residues. The CDR3 spells CASAPGAGGQETQYF. In nucleotides, the CDR3 is TGCGCCAGCGCCCCAGGAGCGGGGGGCCAAGAGACCCAGTACTTC.

The J gene is TRBJ2-2, the V gene TRBV11-3, with 8 bases fitting TRBD1. The length of the CDR3 is 15 residues. Trimming at V came to 5 bases and at J to 5 bases, leaving 7 bases not matched to a gene. CDR1 is SGHNT and CDR2 is YENEEA in the germline V gene. CDR3 sequence: CASSPRQGWTGELFF. The CDR3 DNA reads TGTGCCAGCAGCCCGAGACAGGGGTGGACCGGGGAGCTGTTTTTT.

The rearrangement links TRBV7-2 to TRBJ1-2; D may be TRBD1 (6 bases). Trimming took off 9 bases at V and 6 bases at J, with 17 bases between the two ends. The CDR3 has 13 amino acids. Per the germline V gene, CDR1 is SGHTA and CDR2 is FQGNSA. The DNA of the CDR3 is TGTGCCAGTGCGCCCTTTCAGGGGAATGGCTACACCTTC. It codes for CASAPFQGNGYTF.

The table lists this clone with a few counts. V and J are TRBV9 and TRBJ1-2; TRBD1 agrees at 8 bases. This CDR3 comprises 14 residues. Trimming took 3 bases from V and 4 from J; bases not matched to a gene: 5. Per germline, CDR1 SGDLS and CDR2 YYNGEE. The CDR3 DNA follows: TGTGCCAGCAGCGGCGACAGGGGAGGCTATGGCTACACCTTC. Residues: CASSGDRGGYGYTF.